Listed below are T cell receptor beta chains from one sample, sequenced in a study of blood T cell repertoires in COVID-19. Profiled with immunoSEQ multiplex PCR; TCRdb holds only in-frame clones, not every one. The sample shows roughly 140,000 clones, 86% of them seen only once. The sequenced sample consisted of peripheral blood. The source is a man between 65 and 85 years old with acute or convalescent COVID-19. Each CDR3 is given with its conserved first and last residue. The order of the fields is D gene, J gene, clone size, V gene, CDR3 protein, CDR3 DNA. The D gene is left open where the match is weak. Expanded clones get a size class; other rows say once, few or many, or leave the size out.

>TRBD1|TRBJ1-4|.|TRBV4-1
CASSQSGGNSPNEKLFF
TGCGCCAGCAGCCAGTCAGGGGGCAACTCTCCGAATGAAAAACTGTTTTTT
>.|TRBJ2-7|many|TRBV28
CASRPGQFPYEQYF
TGTGCCAGCAGACCTGGACAGTTCCCCTACGAGCAGTACTTC
>.|TRBJ2-1|.|TRBV21-1
CASSNSTGEEQFF
TGTGCCAGCAGCAACTCGACAGGGGAAGAGCAGTTCTTC
>TRBD1|TRBJ2-7|once|TRBV4-1
CASSPRDSLTYEQYF
TGCGCCAGCAGCCCTCGGGACAGTCTTACCTACGAGCAGTACTTC
>TRBD1|TRBJ2-7|once|TRBV7-8
CASSLVGTGVSSYEQYF
TGTGCCAGCAGCTTAGTCGGGACAGGGGTGAGCTCCTACGAGCAGTACTTC
>.|TRBJ2-7|.|TRBV18
CASSPGQSYEQYF
TGTGCCAGCTCACCTGGCCAGTCCTACGAGCAGTACTTC
>.|TRBJ2-2|.|TRBV7-9
CASSLWDSNTGELFF
TGTGCCAGCAGCCTGTGGGACTCGAACACCGGGGAGCTGTTTTTT
>.|TRBJ2-3|.|TRBV28
CASRPLHRGTDTQYF
TGTGCCAGCAGACCCCTCCACCGGGGTACAGATACGCAGTATTTT
>.|TRBJ2-7|.|TRBV24-1
CATSDRSEGEREEQYF
TGTGCCACCAGTGACCGCTCTGAGGGTGAACGGGAGGAGCAGTACTTC
>TRBD1|TRBJ2-3|.|TRBV24-1
CATSGTGGPDTQYF
TGTGCCACCAGTGGGACAGGGGGCCCAGATACGCAGTATTTT
>TRBD2|TRBJ2-5|.|TRBV7-3
CASSRTSGPQETQYF
TGTGCCAGCAGCCGAACTAGCGGACCGCAAGAGACCCAGTACTTC
>TRBD2|TRBJ2-7|.|TRBV7-2
CASSSTGLASDEQYF
TGTGCCAGCAGCTCAACGGGACTAGCGTCCGACGAGCAGTACTTC
>TRBD2|TRBJ2-1|.|TRBV5-1
CASSRTSGYYNEQFF
TGCGCCAGCAGCCGAACTAGCGGGTACTACAATGAGCAGTTCTTC
>TRBD1|TRBJ2-7|few|TRBV7-9
CASSKGQLIDEQYF
TGTGCCAGCAGCAAGGGACAGTTGATCGACGAGCAGTACTTC
>.|TRBJ1-2|.|TRBV9
CASSTTGGSVNGYTF
TGTGCCAGCAGCACAACGGGGGGCTCGGTGAATGGCTACACCTTC
>TRBD2|TRBJ2-7|.|TRBV27
CASSLLGASGSIYEQYF
TGTGCCAGCAGTTTATTGGGGGCTAGCGGGAGCATCTACGAGCAGTACTTC
>TRBD2|TRBJ2-1|.|TRBV7-3
CASSLKPPGLAGDEQFF
TGTGCCAGCAGCTTAAAGCCCCCGGGACTAGCGGGAGATGAGCAGTTCTTC
>TRBD2|TRBJ2-1|.|TRBV29-1
CSVRRAGGGNEQFF
TGCAGCGTTAGGAGAGCGGGAGGGGGGAATGAGCAGTTCTTC
>TRBD2|TRBJ2-7|.|TRBV7-8
CASSSTSGSRYEQYF
TGTGCCAGCAGCTCGACTAGCGGGAGTCGATACGAGCAGTACTTC
>.|TRBJ1-5|.|TRBV28
CASSVPPGNQPQHF
TGTGCCAGCAGTGTACCCCCAGGCAATCAGCCCCAGCATTTT
>.|TRBJ1-1|once|TRBV5-4
CASSLADSARVPFF
TGTGCCAGCAGCTTGGCGGACAGCGCTAGGGTTCCTTTCTTT
>.|TRBJ2-2|few|TRBV7-9
CASSRNLATGELFF
TGTGCCAGCAGCCGTAACTTAGCAACCGGGGAGCTGTTTTTT
>TRBD1|TRBJ2-7|.|TRBV18
CASSPGQGIYEQYF
TGTGCCAGCTCTCCGGGACAGGGAATCTACGAGCAGTACTTC
>TRBD1|TRBJ1-2|.|TRBV28
CASNPPDRVGGYTF
TGTGCCAGCAATCCCCCGGACAGGGTGGGCGGCTACACCTTC
>TRBD2|TRBJ2-5|.|TRBV24-1
CATSDGLAETQYF
TGTGCCACCAGTGATGGACTAGCGGAGACCCAGTACTTC
>.|TRBJ2-7|.|TRBV3-1/TRBV3-2
CASSLTGRSYEQYF
TGTGCCAGCAGCTTGACAGGACGGTCGTACGAGCAGTACTTC
>.|TRBJ1-3|.|TRBV12-3/TRBV12-4
CASRAVGNTIYF
TGTGCCAGCAGGGCTGTTGGAAACACCATATATTTT
>TRBD2|TRBJ2-1|.|TRBV24-1
CATSDRGSRQFF
TGTGCCACCAGTGATCGCGGGAGCCGGCAGTTCTTC
>TRBD2|TRBJ2-1|.|TRBV19
CASSTPGLEFGNEQFF
TGTGCCAGTAGTACTCCGGGACTAGAGTTCGGGAATGAGCAGTTCTTC
>.|TRBJ2-5|.|TRBV6-5
CASSYEGTYQETQYF
TGTGCCAGCAGTTACGAGGGGACATACCAAGAGACCCAGTACTTC
>.|TRBJ2-4|.|TRBV4-3
CASSQGTGKAKNIQYF
TGCGCCAGCAGCCAAGGTACAGGGAAAGCCAAAAACATTCAGTACTTC
>TRBD2|TRBJ2-3|once|TRBV5-4
CASSPPGLAGGTDTQYF
TGTGCCAGCAGCCCCCCGGGACTAGCGGGAGGCACAGATACGCAGTATTTT
>.|TRBJ2-1|.|TRBV7-9
CASSRRDLQYNEQFF
TGTGCCAGCAGCCGCCGGGACTTGCAATACAATGAGCAGTTCTTC
>TRBD2|TRBJ2-7|.|TRBV11-3
CASSLGGAGGDEQYF
TGTGCCAGCAGCTTAGGCGGAGCGGGAGGGGATGAGCAGTACTTC
>TRBD1|TRBJ1-4|.|TRBV3-1/TRBV3-2
CASSQRTGNEKLFF
TGTGCCAGCAGCCAACGGACAGGGAATGAAAAACTGTTTTTT
>.|TRBJ2-7|.|TRBV11-1
CASSLSGDYEQYF
TGTGCCAGCAGCTTGTCAGGGGATTACGAGCAGTACTTC
>.|TRBJ1-1|.|TRBV18
CASSAYTGLRNTEAFF
TGTGCCAGCTCAGCATACACAGGGCTCAGGAACACTGAAGCTTTCTTT
>TRBD2|TRBJ2-1|.|TRBV29-1
CSVPALADYNEQFF
TGCAGCGTTCCGGCCCTAGCGGACTACAATGAGCAGTTCTTC
>TRBD1|TRBJ1-6|.|TRBV5-6
CASSFGQGGYNSPLHF
TGTGCCAGCAGCTTCGGACAGGGGGGTTATAATTCACCCCTCCACTTT
>.|TRBJ1-2|.|TRBV7-2
CASSKGGGSSPKTTF
TGTGCCAGCAGTAAAGGGGGTGGTTCATCCCCGAAGACCACCTTC
>TRBD2|TRBJ2-7|.|TRBV11-2
CASSLLNQLAGGFGYEQYF
TGTGCCAGCAGCCTACTGAATCAACTAGCGGGAGGGTTCGGCTACGAGCAGTACTTC